This TCR beta chain came from a study of T cell repertoires in cytomegalovirus infection. Whole-study context: Carrying CMV and the relevant HLA type showed in public TCR beta signatures. General study results and limits: The ex vivo response was dominated by HLA-C-restricted CMV-specific TCR beta clonotypes. Adding up the frequency of public TCR beta families identified people who carried CMV plus the relevant HLA.

In TCRdb, the reads were re-called with MiXCR into one record per CDR3 protein. This sample has a few hundred thousand distinct CDR3 sequences, with 40% found just once. This clonotype was seen a handful of times. What it binds is not known. The CDR3 covers 13 residues. The V end was cut by 5 bases, the J end by 4 bases, with 12 bases between. The sample consisted of cultured PBMCs, taken from culture after CMV antigen stimulation. The source of this sequence is a human donor in good health (CMV status not recorded). Some clones in this sample may be carry-over from other donors' samples. This rearrangement joins TRBV12-3 or TRBV12-4 to TRBJ2-7; D call uncertain. DNA for the CDR3: TGTGCCAGCAGTCAACCCGCGGAATACGAGCAGTACTTC. Translated, it gives CASSQPAEYEQYF.